The 19 T cell receptor beta chains below come from one sample, sequenced in a study of shared clonotypes between healthy human individuals. Naive CD8 cells, CD45RO-negative and positively selected for CCR7, excluded terminally differentiated effector memory CD45RA+ cells. Libraries were prepared by immunoSEQ multiplex PCR; TCRdb keeps only in-frame clonotypes and omits some of them. The sample includes fewer than 800,000 clones, 92% of them seen just once. Sequencing input: naive CD8+ T cells sorted from blood. Every receptor here comes from a man aged 30 to 45 in good health.

The chain joins TRBV10-1 to TRBJ2-3; the D gene is possibly TRBD1 (5 bases). CDR3 length equals 14 residues. Germline V CDR1 and CDR2: WNHNN, SYGVQD (reference sequence). The V and J ends lost 2 bases and 5 bases respectively, with 11 bases between them. The CDR3 nucleotides are TGCGCCAGCAGTGAGGTCAGGGATGGAGATACGCAGTATTTT. Amino acids: CASSEVRDGDTQYF.

The J gene is TRBJ1-2, the V gene TRBV29-1; D is unresolved. The CDR3 consists of 13 residues. Trimming took off 4 bases at V and 3 bases at J, with 12 bases between the two ends. The germline V gene encodes CDR1 SQVTM and CDR2 ANQGSEA. The CDR3: CSVGSVSYYGYTF. The CDR3 coding sequence is TGCAGCGTTGGCTCAGTTTCCTACTATGGCTACACCTTC.

This clone appeared once. The gene calls are TRBV11-2 and TRBJ2-7; D is ambiguous. The V and J ends lost 1 base and 7 bases respectively, with 17 bases between them. Germline V lookup: CDR1 SGHAT, CDR2 FQNNGV. The CDR3 has 15 residues. CDR3 sequence: CASSLGEIPDGEQYF. The CDR3 DNA reads TGTGCCAGCAGCTTAGGAGAGATCCCCGATGGGGAGCAGTACTTC. Full variable domain (remainder filled in from reference TRBV11-2 and TRBJ2-7): EAGVAQSPRYKIIEKRQSVAFWCNPISGHATLYWYQQILGQGPKLLIQFQNNGVVDDSQLPKDRFSAERLKGVDSTLKIQPAKLEDSAVYLCASSLGEIPDGEQYFGPGTRLTVT.

This clone was counted a single time. This chain connects TRBV5-4 to TRBJ2-7; 11 bases fit TRBD2. V was clipped by 6 bases and J by 0 bases; unmatched bases: 11. The CDR3 contains 17 residues. The germline V gene encodes CDR1 SGHNT and CDR2 YYREEE (reference sequence). The CDR3 nucleotides read TGTGCCAGCACTAGCGGGACTAGCGGAACAAGCTCCTACGAGCAGTACTTC. This translates into CASTSGTSGTSSYEQYF.

V and J are TRBV7-9 and TRBJ2-1, with 9 bases aligning to TRBD2. After removal of 5 bases from V and 2 bases from J, the junction contained 7 bases not matched to a gene. The CDR3 sequence is 16 residues long. Per germline, CDR1 SEHNR and CDR2 FQNEAQ (reference sequence). The CDR3 sequence: CASSPVGTSPYNEQFF. The CDR3 region has the DNA TGTGCCAGCAGCCCGGTGGGGACTAGCCCCTACAATGAGCAGTTCTTC.

The genes are TRBV28 and TRBJ1-1; the D gene is possibly TRBD1 (6 bases). Trimming pared 3 bases from V and 8 bases from J, leaving 10 bases between. CDR1 is MDHEN, CDR2 SYDVKM, per germline. This CDR3 has 12 amino acids. DNA of the CDR3: TGTGCCAGCAGTTTTTCGGGGGCCGAAGCTTTCTTT. Its translation is CASSFSGAEAFF.

The V gene is TRBV9, the J gene TRBJ2-2, with D possibly TRBD2 on 7 matching bases. Germline V CDR1 and CDR2: SGDLS, YYNGEE. The CDR3 length is 12 residues. Trimming took off 7 bases at V and 5 bases at J, with 9 bases between the two ends. The CDR3 nucleotides read TGTGCCAGCGGGAGGGGGACCGGGGAGCTGTTTTTT. Translated, it gives CASGRGTGELFF. The full variable domain, rest sourced from reference TRBV9 and TRBJ2-2, is DSGVTQTPKHLITATGQRVTLRCSPRSGDLSVYWYQQSLDQGLQFLIQYYNGEERAKGNILERFSAQQFPDLHSELNLSSLELGDSALYFCASGRGTGELFFGEGSRLTVL.

The chain carries TRBV6-5 and TRBJ2-1, with D perhaps matching TRBD1 or TRBD2 (5 bases each). Between the trimmed V and J ends, which lost 6 bases and 6 bases, there was a span of 12 bases. Germline V CDR1 and CDR2: MNHEY, SVGAGI. The CDR3 sequence is 13 residues long. CDR3 loop: CASSPGAVNEQFF. CDR3 sequence (DNA): TGTGCCAGCAGCCCCGGGGCTGTCAATGAGCAGTTCTTC.

In this sample, this clone turned up once. V and J are TRBV27 and TRBJ2-7; tentatively, D is TRBD1 (6 bases). Trimming took 3 bases from V and 5 from J, leaving 8 bases between them. The CDR3 sequence is 12 residues long. The germline gives CDR1 MNHEY, CDR2 SMNVEV (reference sequence). This CDR3 is CASSFGTNEQYF. Here the CDR3 DNA reads TGTGCCAGCAGTTTCGGGACAAACGAGCAGTACTTC.

The chain employs TRBV29-1 and TRBJ1-2; TRBD1 agrees at 9 bases. CDR3 length: 15 residues. The V gene end was trimmed by 3 bases and the J gene end by 5 bases; junction bases not matched to a gene: 10. Germline CDR1 reads SQVTM; CDR2 reads ANQGSEA. Here the CDR3 reads CSVDWSGQGAYGYTF. The CDR3 region has the DNA TGCAGCGTTGATTGGTCGGGACAGGGAGCGTATGGCTACACCTTC.

This clone was counted a few times. CDR3 protein: CASSWGEDYEQYF. For the CDR3, the DNA is TGTGCCAGCAGTTGGGGGGAGGACTACGAGCAGTACTTC. V gene TRBV27 combines with J gene TRBJ2-7; a weak D match, TRBD2 (6 bases). V gave up 4 bases and J gave up 3 bases, with 10 bases separating them. CDR3 length equals 13 residues. The germline CDR1 and CDR2 sequences are MNHEY and SMNVEV (reference sequence).

The chain combines TRBV2 with TRBJ2-5, with D possibly called TRBD1 or TRBD2 (5 bases each). V was shortened by 4 bases and J by 3 bases, with 15 bases between the two germline ends. CDR3 length equals 15 residues. In germline, CDR1 is SNHLY, CDR2 FYNNEI. CDR3 sequence (DNA): TGTGCCAGCAGTGGTCAGATGGGACCAAAAGAGACCCAGTACTTC. Amino acid sequence: CASSGQMGPKETQYF.

The chain is built from TRBV29-1 and TRBJ2-1, with 8 bases identical to TRBD2. This CDR3 is 17 amino acids long. The germline V gene has CDR1 SQVTM and CDR2 ANQGSEA. V shed 4 bases and J 1 base; nucleotides not matched to a gene: 12. CDR3 sequence reads: CSVAATGGRYSYNEQFF. DNA of the CDR3: TGCAGCGTTGCCGCGACGGGAGGGCGTTATTCCTACAATGAGCAGTTCTTC.

The CDR3 reads CASSIYSFYGYTF. Here the CDR3 DNA reads TGTGCCAGTAGTATCTACAGCTTCTATGGCTACACCTTC. V and J are TRBV19 and TRBJ1-2; D gene unclear. Germline V CDR1 and CDR2: LNHDA, SQIVND (reference sequence). V lost 3 bases to trimming and J lost 4 bases, with 9 bases between them. This CDR3 has 13 residues.

The chain carries TRBV9 and TRBJ2-3, with 13 bases lining up with TRBD2. Germline CDR1 SGDLS, CDR2 YYNGEE. Trimming cost V 3 bases and J 7 bases; bases outside gene matches: 11. The CDR3 has 17 residues. Here the CDR3 DNA reads TGTGCCAGCAGCGACCTTCATCGGACTAGCGGGAGTTATACGCAGTATTTT. Its translation: CASSDLHRTSGSYTQYF.

The CDR3 loop reads CASRLQGAEAFF. CDR3 coding DNA: TGTGCCAGCAGGCTTCAGGGGGCTGAAGCTTTCTTT. The V call is TRBV28, the J call TRBJ1-1, with 7 bases identical to TRBD1. In germline, CDR1 is MDHEN, CDR2 SYDVKM. The V and J ends lost 6 bases and 6 bases, in that order; junction bases with no gene match: 4. The CDR3 covers 12 residues.

The rearrangement uses TRBV2 and TRBJ2-2; 7 bases map to TRBD2. Looked up from germline, CDR1 is SNHLY and CDR2 is FYNNEI. Trimming removed 5 bases from V and 7 bases from J; junction bases left unmatched: 10. The CDR3 has 15 residues. The CDR3 sequence is CASSPVSGNLGELFF. The DNA of the CDR3 is TGTGCCAGCAGTCCCGTAAGCGGGAATCTCGGGGAGCTGTTTTTT.

DNA for the CDR3: TGTGCCAGCAGCCAAGATCAAGGGGGTTGGGACTACGAGCAGTACTTC. Residues: CASSQDQGGWDYEQYF. The rearrangement links TRBV14 to TRBJ2-7; tentatively, D is TRBD1 (6 bases). V lost 0 bases, J lost 3 bases, and 15 bases lay in between. The CDR3 runs 16 residues. Germline V gene data show CDR1 as SGHDN and CDR2 as FVKESK.

To note about this clone: This same CDR3 is encoded by further DNA sequences in the sample. This chain uses TRBV29-1 with TRBJ1-1; D ambiguous. CDR1 is SQVTM and CDR2 is ANQGSEA in the germline V gene. The CDR3 runs 12 residues. V shed 4 bases and J shed 1 base, with 7 bases lying between them. CDR3 residues: CSVVPGNTEAFF. The DNA of the CDR3 is TGCAGCGTTGTTCCGGGGAACACTGAAGCTTTCTTT.